This T cell receptor beta chain stems from a study of T cell responses to AZD1222 COVID-19 vaccine. Broader study findings: Recipients of AZD1222 seropositive at baseline numbered only 5 to 7. Donors were mostly white British, more females; clonal diversity possibly underestimated.

V was trimmed by 5 bases and J by 1 base, leaving 11 bases between them. Germline V gives CDR1 LNHDA, CDR2 SQIVND (reference sequence). The CDR3 has 15 amino acids. Comment on this clone: Its antigen is still unknown.

Measured with immunoSEQ multiplex PCR; TCRdb has only the in-frame clones, and not every one. The sample holds 75,000 to 80,000 clones, 70% to 80% seen once. Source: peripheral blood, taken 28 days after the second dose of the MenACWY control vaccine. This sequence originates from an adult who received the MenACWY meningococcal vaccine as a control. The chain links TRBV19 to TRBJ1-4, with D possibly matching TRBD1 (5 bases). The CDR3 loop reads CASSPLRVTNEKLFF. As DNA, the CDR3 is TGTGCCAGTAGTCCCCTCAGGGTAACTAATGAAAAACTGTTTTTT.